This T cell receptor beta chain was sequenced for a study of CD8+ T cells in alopecia areata. Trimming shortened V by 11 bases and J by 2 bases, and 16 bases separated the two germline ends. The CDR3 totals 13 residues. Germline CDR1 reads MNHEY; CDR2 reads SMNVEV (reference sequence). A word on this clone: Its antigen is undetermined.

The treatment is: oral pan-JAK inhibitor, 5-10 mg twice daily. RNA extraction and reverse transcription yielded cDNA as sequencing template. Some clones are missing from TCRdb's copy, which holds only in-frame ones; the method was immunoSEQ multiplex PCR. The sample gives 35,000 to 50,000 clones, about three fifths of which show up once; about a fifth is in the top ten. The study's findings and limits: Scalp lesions, especially in alopecia totalis/universalis, had higher clonality than normal scalp. Throughout tofacitinib, many expanded lesional clones continued to persist in scalp and blood.

The chain couples TRBV27 to TRBJ2-7, with D possibly matching TRBD2 (7 bases). The sequence was obtained from a human donor with alopecia areata. Source: CD8+ T cells sorted from blood, taken at week 4, from a patient treated with tofacitinib. CDR3 nucleotides: TGTGCCGTTCGACCGGGGGGCGCCTACGAGCAGTACTTC. Translated, it gives CAVRPGGAYEQYF.